A selection of T cell receptor beta chains follows, all from one sample in a study of T cell responses to AZD1222 COVID-19 vaccine. Sequenced by immunoSEQ multiplex PCR; TCRdb stores in-frame clones only, minus some. This table holds 150,000 to 200,000 clones, roughly 92% found once. Specimen: peripheral blood, collected on day 0 of AZD1222 vaccination. These receptors were collected from an adult in good health. Both conserved end residues are part of each CDR3. The D gene is left open where the match is weak. The size of a clone is reported for some rows only, either as once, few or many, or as a class for expanded clones.

TRBJ1-4 TRBD1 . TRBV9 CASSVDGSQGLNEKLFF TGTGCCAGCAGCGTAGATGGGTCACAGGGGCTTAATGAAAAACTGTTTTTT
TRBJ1-3 . once TRBV6-5 CASQGTSGNTIYF TGTGCCAGCCAGGGTACGTCTGGAAACACCATATATTTT
TRBJ2-5 . few TRBV7-9 CASSTGGTETQYF TGTGCCAGCAGTACTGGGGGTACGGAGACCCAGTACTTC
TRBJ1-3 . . TRBV6-5 CASSYSILGFENTIYF TGTGCCAGCAGTTACTCGATATTGGGCTTTGAAAACACCATATATTTT
TRBJ1-1 TRBD1 . TRBV7-9 CASRGTGVNTEAFF TGTGCCAGCAGGGGGACAGGGGTAAACACTGAAGCTTTCTTT
TRBJ1-1 . . TRBV2 CASSENHGGLGTEAFF TGTGCCAGCAGTGAGAATCATGGGGGATTAGGTACTGAAGCTTTCTTT
TRBJ2-2 TRBD2 . TRBV3-1/TRBV3-2 CASSQRLAGGLNTGELFF TGTGCCAGCAGCCAACGACTAGCGGGGGGCCTTAACACCGGGGAGCTGTTTTTT
TRBJ1-6 TRBD1 . TRBV5-5 CASRTGGSSPLHF TGTGCCAGCAGGACAGGGGGGAGTTCACCCCTCCACTTT
TRBJ1-2 . once TRBV7-9 CASRGEDGYTF TGTGCCAGCAGGGGAGAAGATGGCTACACCTTC
TRBJ1-1 . . TRBV18 CASSPPEPNLGFTEAFF TGTGCCAGCTCACCACCGGAGCCGAATCTGGGATTTACTGAAGCTTTCTTT
TRBJ2-4 . . TRBV9 CASSVGVSQNIQYF TGTGCCAGCAGCGTAGGGGTTTCCCAAAACATTCAGTACTTC
TRBJ2-5 TRBD1 . TRBV24-1 CATSEGQGAGETQYF TGTGCCACCAGTGAGGGACAGGGGGCCGGAGAGACCCAGTACTTC
TRBJ2-3 . . TRBV7-5 CVRSTNRDRRYPRTDTQYF TGTGTCAGAAGCACTAACCGGGACAGGCGTTACCCCCGCACAGATACGCAGTATTTT
TRBJ1-1 TRBD1 . TRBV4-2 CASSQVAGTGPAAEAFF TGTGCCAGCAGCCAAGTTGCTGGGACAGGCCCGGCGGCTGAAGCTTTCTTT
TRBJ1-2 . . TRBV11-2 CASSVFYRNYGYTF TGTGCCAGCAGCGTTTTCTACAGGAACTATGGCTACACCTTC
TRBJ1-4 . . TRBV7-2 CASSPGSTTNEKLFF TGTGCCAGCAGCCCCGGCAGCACAACTAATGAAAAACTGTTTTTT
TRBJ1-5 . . TRBV25-1 CASSPGNQPQHF TGTGCCAGCAGTCCGGGTAATCAGCCCCAGCATTTT
TRBJ2-1 . . TRBV3-1/TRBV3-2 CASSQVKGGENEQFF TGTGCCAGCAGCCAAGTTAAGGGGGGGGAGAATGAGCAGTTCTTC
TRBJ1-4 . once TRBV5-5 CASSSGGNGQEKLFF TGTGCCAGCAGCTCCGGGGGGAACGGTCAAGAAAAACTGTTTTTT
TRBJ2-1 TRBD1 . TRBV6-5 CATSGTGEVKQFF TGTGCCACTTCCGGGACAGGGGAAGTTAAGCAGTTCTTC
TRBJ2-2 TRBD2 . TRBV6-6 CASGPAGGRTGELFF TGTGCCAGCGGCCCGGCGGGGGGTCGAACCGGGGAGCTGTTTTTT
TRBJ1-4 . . TRBV3-1/TRBV3-2 CASSRELTGMGYEKLFF TGTGCCAGCAGCCGAGAGCTTACAGGGATGGGTTATGAAAAACTGTTTTTT
TRBJ2-1 . . TRBV4-2 CASSQDPSGSEQFF TGTGCCAGCAGCCAAGATCCATCAGGATCTGAGCAGTTCTTC
TRBJ1-5 TRBD1 . TRBV30 CAWRTGGSSNQPQHF TGTGCCTGGAGGACAGGGGGGTCGAGCAATCAGCCCCAGCATTTT
TRBJ2-1 . . TRBV11-2 CASSPAGTYNEQFF TGTGCCAGCAGCCCTGCCGGGACCTACAATGAGCAGTTCTTC
TRBJ2-1 TRBD2 . TRBV19 CASMSLAGYNEQFF TGTGCCAGTATGAGTCTAGCGGGCTACAATGAGCAGTTCTTC
TRBJ2-5 . . TRBV19 CASSTQGGQETQYF TGTGCCAGTAGTACGCAGGGCGGGCAAGAGACCCAGTACTTC
TRBJ2-3 TRBD2 . TRBV5-1 CASSQAVGAGGTDTQYF TGCGCCAGCAGCCAAGCAGTAGGAGCGGGAGGCACAGATACGCAGTATTTT
TRBJ1-1 TRBD1 . TRBV6-5 CATRQGVMNTEAFF TGTGCCACTAGACAGGGTGTTATGAACACTGAAGCTTTCTTT
TRBJ1-5 . . TRBV2 CASSRDVGNQPQHF TGTGCCAGCAGCCGGGACGTCGGCAATCAGCCCCAGCATTTT
TRBJ1-1 . . TRBV12-5 CASSKGLNTEAFF TGTGCTAGTAGCAAGGGACTGAACACTGAAGCTTTCTTT
TRBJ1-1 TRBD1 . TRBV30 CAWSVGQGYTEAFF TGTGCCTGGAGTGTAGGACAGGGGTACACTGAAGCTTTCTTT
TRBJ2-5 . . TRBV5-4 CASSYDRETQYF TGTGCCAGCAGCTACGACCGGGAGACCCAGTACTTC
TRBJ2-5 . . TRBV28 CASKAASQETQYF TGTGCCAGCAAAGCCGCCTCTCAAGAGACCCAGTACTTC
TRBJ1-2 . . TRBV12-5 CASGLTPGRQNYGYTF TGTGCTAGTGGTTTGACCCCGGGCCGGCAGAACTATGGCTACACCTTC